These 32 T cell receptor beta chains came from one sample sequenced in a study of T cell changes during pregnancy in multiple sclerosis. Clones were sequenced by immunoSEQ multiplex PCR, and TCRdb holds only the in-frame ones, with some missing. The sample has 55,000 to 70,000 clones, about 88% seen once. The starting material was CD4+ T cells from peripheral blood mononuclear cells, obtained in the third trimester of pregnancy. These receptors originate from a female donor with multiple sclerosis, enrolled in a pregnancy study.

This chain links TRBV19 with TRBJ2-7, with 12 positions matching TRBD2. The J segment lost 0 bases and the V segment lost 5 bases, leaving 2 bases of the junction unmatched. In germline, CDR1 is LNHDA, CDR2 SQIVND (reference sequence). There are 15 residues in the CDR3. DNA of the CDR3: TGTGCCAGTAGTCCGACTAGCGGGAGCTCCTACGAGCAGTACTTC. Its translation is CASSPTSGSSYEQYF.

CDR3 in amino acids: CASSSGTSGLWDEQFF. The CDR3 region has the DNA TGTGCCAGCAGCTCGGGTACTAGCGGTCTCTGGGATGAGCAGTTCTTC. The chain uses TRBV11-1 and TRBJ2-1; the match to TRBD2 covers 8 bases. The germline V gene has CDR1 SGHAT and CDR2 FQDESV (reference sequence). CDR3 length equals 16 residues. Unmatched junction bases numbered 13, after V lost 4 bases and J lost 8 bases.

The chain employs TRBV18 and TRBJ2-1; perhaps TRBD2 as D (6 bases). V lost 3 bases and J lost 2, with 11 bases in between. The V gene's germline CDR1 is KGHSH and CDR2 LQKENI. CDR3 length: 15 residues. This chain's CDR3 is CASSPEGSTYNEQFF. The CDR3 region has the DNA TGTGCCAGCTCACCGGAGGGGAGCACCTACAATGAGCAGTTCTTC.

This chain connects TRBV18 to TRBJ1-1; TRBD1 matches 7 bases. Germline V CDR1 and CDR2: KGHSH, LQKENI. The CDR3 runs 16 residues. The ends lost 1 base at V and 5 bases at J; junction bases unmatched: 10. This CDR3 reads CASSPLTQPGGTEAFF. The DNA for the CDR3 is TGTGCCAGCTCACCACTCACCCAACCAGGGGGGACTGAAGCTTTCTTT.

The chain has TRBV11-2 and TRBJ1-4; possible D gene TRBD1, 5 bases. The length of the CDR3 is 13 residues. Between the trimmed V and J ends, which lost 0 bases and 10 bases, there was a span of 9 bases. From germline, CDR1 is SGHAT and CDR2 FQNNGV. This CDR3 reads CASSLESGGKLFF. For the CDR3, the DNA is TGTGCCAGCAGCTTAGAATCGGGGGGAAAACTGTTTTTT.

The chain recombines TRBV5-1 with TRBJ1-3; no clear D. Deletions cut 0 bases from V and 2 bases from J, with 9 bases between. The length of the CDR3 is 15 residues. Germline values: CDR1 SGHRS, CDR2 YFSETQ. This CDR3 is CASSLAPGTGNTIYF. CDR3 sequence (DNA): TGCGCCAGCAGCTTGGCCCCGGGAACTGGAAACACCATATATTTT.

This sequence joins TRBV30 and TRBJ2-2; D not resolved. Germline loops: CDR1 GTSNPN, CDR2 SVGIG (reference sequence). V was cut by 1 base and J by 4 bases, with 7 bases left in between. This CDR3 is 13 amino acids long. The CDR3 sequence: CAWSALGTGELFF. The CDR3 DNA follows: TGTGCCTGGAGTGCGCTCGGCACCGGGGAGCTGTTTTTT.

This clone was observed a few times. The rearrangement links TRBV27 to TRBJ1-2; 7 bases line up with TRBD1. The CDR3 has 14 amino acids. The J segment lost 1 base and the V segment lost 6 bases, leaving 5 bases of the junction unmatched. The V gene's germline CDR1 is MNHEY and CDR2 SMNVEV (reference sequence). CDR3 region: CASSRGINNYGYTF. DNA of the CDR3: TGTGCCAGCAGCAGGGGGATTAATAACTATGGCTACACCTTC.

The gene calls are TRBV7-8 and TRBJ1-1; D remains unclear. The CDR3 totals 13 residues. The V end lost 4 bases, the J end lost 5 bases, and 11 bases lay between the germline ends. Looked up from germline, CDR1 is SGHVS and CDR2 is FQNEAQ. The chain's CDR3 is CASSSRYQTEAFF. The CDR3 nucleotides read TGTGCCAGCAGCTCCAGGTATCAAACTGAAGCTTTCTTT.

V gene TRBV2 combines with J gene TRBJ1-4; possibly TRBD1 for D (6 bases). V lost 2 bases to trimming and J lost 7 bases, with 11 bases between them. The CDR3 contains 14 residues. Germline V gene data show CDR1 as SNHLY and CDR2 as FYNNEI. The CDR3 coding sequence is TGTGCCAGCAGTGAATTGGGGGCGAGTGAAAAACTGTTTTTT. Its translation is CASSELGASEKLFF.

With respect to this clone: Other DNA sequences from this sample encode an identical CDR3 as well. This chain's CDR3 is CASSLGQGEGNTIYF. CDR3 coding DNA: TGCGCCAGCAGCCTAGGGCAGGGGGAAGGAAACACCATATATTTT. The chain recombines TRBV5-1 with TRBJ1-3; 7 bases agree with TRBD1. The CDR3 has 15 amino acids. Germline lookup yields CDR1 SGHRS and CDR2 YFSETQ. V lost 4 bases to trimming and J lost 4 bases; unmatched junction nucleotides: 8.

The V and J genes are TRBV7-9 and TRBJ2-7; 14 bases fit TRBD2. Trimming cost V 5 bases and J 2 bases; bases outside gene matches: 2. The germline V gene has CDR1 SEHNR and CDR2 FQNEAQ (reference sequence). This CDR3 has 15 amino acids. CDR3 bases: TGTGCCAGCAGCCCGGGACTAGCGGGGGCCTACGAGCAGTACTTC. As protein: CASSPGLAGAYEQYF.

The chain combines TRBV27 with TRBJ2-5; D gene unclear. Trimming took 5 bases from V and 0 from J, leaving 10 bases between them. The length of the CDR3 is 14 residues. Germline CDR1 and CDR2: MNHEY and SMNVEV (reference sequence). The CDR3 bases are TGTGCCAGCAGTCTCCAACGGTACCAAGAGACCCAGTACTTC. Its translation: CASSLQRYQETQYF.

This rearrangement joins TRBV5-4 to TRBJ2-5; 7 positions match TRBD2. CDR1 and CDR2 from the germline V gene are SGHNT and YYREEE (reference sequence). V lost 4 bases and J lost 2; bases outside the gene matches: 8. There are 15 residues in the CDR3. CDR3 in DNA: TGTGCCAGCAGCGAGGCACCTAGCGGACAAGAGACCCAGTACTTC. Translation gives CASSEAPSGQETQYF.

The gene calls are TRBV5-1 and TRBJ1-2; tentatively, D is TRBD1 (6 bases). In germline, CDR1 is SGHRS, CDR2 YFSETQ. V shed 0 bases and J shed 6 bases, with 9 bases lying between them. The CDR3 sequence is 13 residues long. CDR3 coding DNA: TGCGCCAGCAGCTTGGCCACAGGGAATGGCTACACCTTC. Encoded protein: CASSLATGNGYTF.

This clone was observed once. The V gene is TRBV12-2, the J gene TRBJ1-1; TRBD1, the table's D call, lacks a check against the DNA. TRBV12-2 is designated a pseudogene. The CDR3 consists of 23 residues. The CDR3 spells CASRPTAEKLKAKGVYMNTEAFF. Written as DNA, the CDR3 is TGTGCAAGTCGCCCCACCGCTGAGAAGCTAAAGGCTAAAGGGGTTTATATGAACACTGAAGCTTTCTTT.

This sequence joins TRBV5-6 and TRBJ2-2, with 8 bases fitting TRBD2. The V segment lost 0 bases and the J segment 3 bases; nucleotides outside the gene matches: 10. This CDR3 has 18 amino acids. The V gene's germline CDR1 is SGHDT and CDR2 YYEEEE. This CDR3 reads CASSLDLFGGAHTGELFF. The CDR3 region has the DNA TGTGCCAGCAGCTTGGACCTCTTCGGGGGGGCCCACACCGGGGAGCTGTTTTTT.

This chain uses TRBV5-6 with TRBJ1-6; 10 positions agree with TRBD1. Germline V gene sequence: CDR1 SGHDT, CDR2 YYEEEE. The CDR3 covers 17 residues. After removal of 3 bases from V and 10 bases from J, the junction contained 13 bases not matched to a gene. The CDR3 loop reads CASSSYSGTGVRSPLHF. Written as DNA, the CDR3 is TGTGCCAGCAGCTCGTACTCCGGGACAGGGGTTCGATCACCCCTCCACTTT.

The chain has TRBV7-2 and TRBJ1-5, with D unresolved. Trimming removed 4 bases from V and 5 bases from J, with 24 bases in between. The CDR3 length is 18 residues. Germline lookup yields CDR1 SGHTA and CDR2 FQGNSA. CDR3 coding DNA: TGTGCCAGCAGCTCCTCACCGTTTACTAGGACCAGATATCAGCCCCAGCATTTT. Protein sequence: CASSSSPFTRTRYQPQHF.

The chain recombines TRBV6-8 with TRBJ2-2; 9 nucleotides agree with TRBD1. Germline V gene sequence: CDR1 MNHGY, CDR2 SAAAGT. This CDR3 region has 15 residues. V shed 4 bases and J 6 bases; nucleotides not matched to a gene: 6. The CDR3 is CASSSGTGRPGELFF. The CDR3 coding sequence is TGTGCCAGCAGTTCTGGGACAGGGAGACCCGGGGAGCTGTTTTTT.

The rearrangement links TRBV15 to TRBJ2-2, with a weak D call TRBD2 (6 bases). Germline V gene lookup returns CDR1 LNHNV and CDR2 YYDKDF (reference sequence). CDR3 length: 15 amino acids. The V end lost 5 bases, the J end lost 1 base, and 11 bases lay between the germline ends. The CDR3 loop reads CATSLGLENTGELFF. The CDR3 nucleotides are TGTGCCACCAGCCTGGGACTTGAGAACACCGGGGAGCTGTTTTTT.

For the CDR3, the DNA is TGTGCCAGCTCACCATACTTGGGACTAGCGACCTACGAGCAGTACTTC. This gives the protein CASSPYLGLATYEQYF. This sequence joins TRBV18 and TRBJ2-7; 10 bases match TRBD2. The CDR3 covers 16 residues. V was clipped by 2 bases and J by 2 bases; unmatched bases: 6. CDR1 is KGHSH, CDR2 LQKENI, per germline.

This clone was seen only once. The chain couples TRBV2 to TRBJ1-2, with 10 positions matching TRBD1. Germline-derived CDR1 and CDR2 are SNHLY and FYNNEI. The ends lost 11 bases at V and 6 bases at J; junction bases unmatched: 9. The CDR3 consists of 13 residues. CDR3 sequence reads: CAVYSGQGNGYTF. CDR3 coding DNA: TGTGCCGTTTATTCGGGACAGGGGAATGGCTACACCTTC.

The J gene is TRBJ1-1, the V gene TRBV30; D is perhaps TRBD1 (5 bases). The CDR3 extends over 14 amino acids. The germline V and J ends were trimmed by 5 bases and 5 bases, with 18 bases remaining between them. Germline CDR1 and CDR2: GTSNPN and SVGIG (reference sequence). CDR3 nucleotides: TGTGCCTGGGCCCGCGCCCACGGGGGGACTGAAGCTTTCTTT. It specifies CAWARAHGGTEAFF.

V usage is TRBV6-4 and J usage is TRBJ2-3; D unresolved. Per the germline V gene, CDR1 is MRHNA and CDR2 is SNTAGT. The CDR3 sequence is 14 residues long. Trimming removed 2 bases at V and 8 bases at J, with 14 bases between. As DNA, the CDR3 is TGTGCCAGCAGTGACGATAACACGCCAGGTACGCAGTATTTT. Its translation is CASSDDNTPGTQYF.

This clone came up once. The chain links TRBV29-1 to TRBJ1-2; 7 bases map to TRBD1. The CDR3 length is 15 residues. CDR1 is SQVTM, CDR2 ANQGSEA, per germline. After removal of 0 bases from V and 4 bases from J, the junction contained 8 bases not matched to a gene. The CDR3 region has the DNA TGCAGCGTTGAAGATTTTGACAGGGCAATCTATGGCTACACCTTC. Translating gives CSVEDFDRAIYGYTF.

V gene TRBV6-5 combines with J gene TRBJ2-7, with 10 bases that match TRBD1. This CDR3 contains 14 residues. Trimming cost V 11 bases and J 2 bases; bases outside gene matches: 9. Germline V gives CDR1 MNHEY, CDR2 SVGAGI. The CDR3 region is CAARRTGGPYEQYF. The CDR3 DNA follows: TGTGCCGCACGTAGGACAGGGGGACCCTACGAGCAGTACTTC.

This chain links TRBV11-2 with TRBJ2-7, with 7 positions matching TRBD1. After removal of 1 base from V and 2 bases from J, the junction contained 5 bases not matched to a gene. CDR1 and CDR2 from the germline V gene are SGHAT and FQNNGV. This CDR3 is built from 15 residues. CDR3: CASSLVGDSTYEQYF. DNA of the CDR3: TGTGCCAGCAGCTTAGTAGGGGACAGCACCTACGAGCAGTACTTC. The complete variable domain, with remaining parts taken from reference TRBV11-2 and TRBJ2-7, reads EAGVAQSPRYKIIEKRQSVAFWCNPISGHATLYWYQQILGQGPKLLIQFQNNGVVDDSQLPKDRFSAERLKGVDSTLKIQPAKLEDSAVYLCASSLVGDSTYEQYFGPGTRLTVT.

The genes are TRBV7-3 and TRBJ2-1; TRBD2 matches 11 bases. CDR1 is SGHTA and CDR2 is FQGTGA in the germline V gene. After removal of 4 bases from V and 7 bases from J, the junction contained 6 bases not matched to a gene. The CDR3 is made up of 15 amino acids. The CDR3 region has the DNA TGTGCCAGCAGCTCTCCGGGACTAGCGGTTAATGAGCAGTTCTTC. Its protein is CASSSPGLAVNEQFF.

CDR3 nucleotides: TGTGCCTGTAGCCCCGGGACAGTGCCATCACCCCTCCACTTT. Translated, it gives CACSPGTVPSPLHF. This rearrangement joins TRBV30 to TRBJ1-6; TRBD1 matches at 7 bases. Trimming at V came to 6 bases and at J to 10 bases, leaving 12 bases not matched to a gene. This CDR3 spans 14 amino acids. Germline assignment: CDR1 GTSNPN and CDR2 SVGIG (reference sequence).

CDR3 coding DNA: TGTGCCAGCAGCTTAGGCAGTCCCTCCTACGAGCAGTACTTC. It is translated as CASSLGSPSYEQYF. The chain recombines TRBV7-6 with TRBJ2-7; D gene ambiguous. The germline V and J ends were trimmed by 1 base and 0 bases, with 7 bases remaining between them. Germline CDR1 reads SGHVS; CDR2 reads FNYEAQ. The CDR3 length is 14 residues.

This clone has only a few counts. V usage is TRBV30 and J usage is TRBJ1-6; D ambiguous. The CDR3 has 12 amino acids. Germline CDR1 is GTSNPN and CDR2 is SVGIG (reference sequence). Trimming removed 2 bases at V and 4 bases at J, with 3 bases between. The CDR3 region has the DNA TGTGCCTGGAGTCAGTATAATTCACCCCTCCACTTT. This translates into CAWSQYNSPLHF.